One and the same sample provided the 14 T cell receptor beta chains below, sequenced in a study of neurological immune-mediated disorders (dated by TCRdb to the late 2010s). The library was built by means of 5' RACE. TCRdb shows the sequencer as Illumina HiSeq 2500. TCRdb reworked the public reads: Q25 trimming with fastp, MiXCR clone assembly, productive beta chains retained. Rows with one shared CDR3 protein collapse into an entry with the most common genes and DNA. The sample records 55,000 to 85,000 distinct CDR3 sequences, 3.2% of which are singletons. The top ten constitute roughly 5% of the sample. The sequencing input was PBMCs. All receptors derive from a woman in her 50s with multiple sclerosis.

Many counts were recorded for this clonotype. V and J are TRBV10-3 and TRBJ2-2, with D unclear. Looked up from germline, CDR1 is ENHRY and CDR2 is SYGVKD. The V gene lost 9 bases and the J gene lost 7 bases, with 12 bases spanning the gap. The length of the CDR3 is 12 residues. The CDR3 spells CAILDSFGELFF. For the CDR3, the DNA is TGTGCCATATTAGACTCCTTCGGGGAGCTGTTTTTT.

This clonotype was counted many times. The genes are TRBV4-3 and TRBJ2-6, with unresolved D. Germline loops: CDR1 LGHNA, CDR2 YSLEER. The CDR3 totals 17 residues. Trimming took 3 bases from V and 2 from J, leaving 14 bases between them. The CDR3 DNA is TGCGCCAGCAGCCAGAACTCACGAGTGGCTGGGGCCAACGTCCTGACTTTC. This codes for CASSQNSRVAGANVLTF.

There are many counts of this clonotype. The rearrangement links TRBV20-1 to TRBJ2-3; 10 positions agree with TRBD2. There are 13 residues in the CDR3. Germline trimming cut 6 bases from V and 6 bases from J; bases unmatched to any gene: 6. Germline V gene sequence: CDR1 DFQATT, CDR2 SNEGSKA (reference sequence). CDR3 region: CSAPLGLADTQYF. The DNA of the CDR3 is TGCAGTGCCCCCCTGGGACTAGCGGATACGCAGTATTTT.

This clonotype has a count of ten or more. CDR3 in amino acids: CASSLGEANTGELFF. The CDR3 DNA is TGCGCCAGCAGCTTGGGAGAAGCGAACACCGGGGAGCTGTTTTTT. The genes are TRBV5-1 and TRBJ2-2; D not resolved. The CDR3 totals 15 residues. Trimming took off 0 bases at V and 0 bases at J, with 6 bases between the two ends. Per the germline V gene, CDR1 is SGHRS and CDR2 is YFSETQ.

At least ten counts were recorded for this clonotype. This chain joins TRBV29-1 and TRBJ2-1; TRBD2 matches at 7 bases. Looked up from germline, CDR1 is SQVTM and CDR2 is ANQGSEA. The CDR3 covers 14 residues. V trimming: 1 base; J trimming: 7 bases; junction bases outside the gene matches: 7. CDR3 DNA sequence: TGCAGCGTTGAAGGGCTAGCGGAGGAAAATGAGCAGTTCTTC. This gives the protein CSVEGLAEENEQFF.

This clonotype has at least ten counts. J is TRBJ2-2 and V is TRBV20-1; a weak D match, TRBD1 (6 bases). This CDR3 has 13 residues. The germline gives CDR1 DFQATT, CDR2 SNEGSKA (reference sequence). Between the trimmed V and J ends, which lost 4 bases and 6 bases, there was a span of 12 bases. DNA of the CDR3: TGCAGTGCTAACAGGGTTCAGGCCGGGGAGCTGTTTTTT. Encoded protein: CSANRVQAGELFF.

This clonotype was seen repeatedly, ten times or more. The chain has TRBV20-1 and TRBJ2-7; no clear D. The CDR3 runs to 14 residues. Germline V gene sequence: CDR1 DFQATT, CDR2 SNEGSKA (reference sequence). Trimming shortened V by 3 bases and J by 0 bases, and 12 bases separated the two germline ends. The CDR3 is CSARARLGSYEQYF. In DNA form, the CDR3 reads TGCAGTGCTAGGGCTCGGCTCGGCTCCTACGAGCAGTACTTC.

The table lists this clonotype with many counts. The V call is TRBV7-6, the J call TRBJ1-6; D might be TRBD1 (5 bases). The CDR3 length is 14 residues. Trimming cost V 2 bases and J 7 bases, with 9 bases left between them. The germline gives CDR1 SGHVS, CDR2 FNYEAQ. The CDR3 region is CASSLRGRNSPLHF. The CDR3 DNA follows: TGTGCCAGCAGCTTAAGGGGTAGGAATTCACCCCTCCACTTT.

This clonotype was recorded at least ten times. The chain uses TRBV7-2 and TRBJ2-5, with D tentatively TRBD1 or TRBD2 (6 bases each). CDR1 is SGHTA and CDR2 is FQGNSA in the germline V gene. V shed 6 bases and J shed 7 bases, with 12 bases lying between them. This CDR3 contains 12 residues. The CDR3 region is CASSYGGGTQYF. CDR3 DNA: TGTGCCAGCAGTTACGGAGGGGGGACCCAGTACTTC.

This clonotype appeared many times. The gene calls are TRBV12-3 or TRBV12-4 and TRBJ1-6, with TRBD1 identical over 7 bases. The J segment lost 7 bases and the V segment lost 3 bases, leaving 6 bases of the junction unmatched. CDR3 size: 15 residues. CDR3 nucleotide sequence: TGTGCCAGCAGTTTGGAAGGGGGCTTGAATTCACCCCTCCACTTT. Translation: CASSLEGGLNSPLHF.

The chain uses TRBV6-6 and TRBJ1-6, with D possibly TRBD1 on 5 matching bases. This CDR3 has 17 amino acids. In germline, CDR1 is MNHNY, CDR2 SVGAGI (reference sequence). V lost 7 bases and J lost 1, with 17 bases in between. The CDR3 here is CASTNKGFGSYNSPLHF. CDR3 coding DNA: TGTGCCAGCACAAATAAGGGGTTCGGGTCCTATAATTCACCCCTCCACTTT.

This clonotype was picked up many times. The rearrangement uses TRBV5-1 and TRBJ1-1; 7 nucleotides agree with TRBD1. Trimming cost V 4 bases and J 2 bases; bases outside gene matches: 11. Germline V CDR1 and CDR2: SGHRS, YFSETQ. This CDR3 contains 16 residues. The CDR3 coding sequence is TGCGCCAGCAGCCTACCTTCCGGGACAGCTAACACTGAAGCTTTCTTT. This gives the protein CASSLPSGTANTEAFF. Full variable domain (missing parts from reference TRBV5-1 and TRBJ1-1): KAGVTQTPRYLIKTRGQQVTLSCSPISGHRSVSWYQQTPGQGLQFLFEYFSETQRNKGNFPGRFSGRQFSNSRSEMNVSTLELGDSALYLCASSLPSGTANTEAFFGQGTRLTVV.

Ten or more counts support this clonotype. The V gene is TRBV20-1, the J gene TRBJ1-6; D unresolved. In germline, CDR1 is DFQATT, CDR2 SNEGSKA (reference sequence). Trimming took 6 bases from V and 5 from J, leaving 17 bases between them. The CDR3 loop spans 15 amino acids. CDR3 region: CSAHPGRGDNSPLHF. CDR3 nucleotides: TGCAGTGCCCACCCAGGACGGGGAGATAATTCACCCCTCCACTTT.

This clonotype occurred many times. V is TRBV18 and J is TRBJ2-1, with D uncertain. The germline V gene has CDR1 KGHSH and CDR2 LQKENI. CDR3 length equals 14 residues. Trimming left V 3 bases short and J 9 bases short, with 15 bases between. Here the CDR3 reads CASSPLTRDGEQFF. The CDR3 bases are TGTGCCAGCTCACCCCTGACCCGAGACGGTGAGCAGTTCTTC.